These T cell receptor beta chains were read from a single sample in a study of cytomegalovirus exposure and HLA in healthy donors. Data came from immunoSEQ multiplex PCR; TCRdb stores just in-frame clones and leaves some out. The sample has approximately 190,000 clones; 82% are singletons. The sample was PBMCs. Every receptor here comes from a woman aged 18-35 years in good health and CMV-seronegative. CDR3s include the opening cysteine and the closing phenylalanine or tryptophan. The D gene is left open where the match is weak. Only some rows state a clone size, as once, few, many or a class for expanded clones.

j_call clone_size cdr3_length d_call v_call cdr3_nt cdr3_aa
TRBJ2-3 . 15 . TRBV6-5 TGTGCCAGCAGCCGTCAGGGGGGAGGACTAGATACGCAGTATTTT CASSRQGGGLDTQYF
TRBJ2-7 . 15 TRBD2 TRBV27 TGTGCCAGCAGTTTATTGGGCGGGAGTATCTACGAGCAGTACTTC CASSLLGGSIYEQYF
TRBJ2-7 . 13 . TRBV6-1 TGTGCCAGCAGTCTCGGACTGATCTACAAGCAGTACTTC CASSLGLIYKQYF
TRBJ1-2 . 16 . TRBV19 TGTGCCAGTATTCATACTCCGGGACAAAGAAACTATGGCTACACCTTC CASIHTPGQRNYGYTF
TRBJ2-5 once 14 . TRBV5-4 TGTGCCAGCAGCTTCAGGGCGTATGAAGAGACCCAGTACTTC CASSFRAYEETQYF
TRBJ2-1 . 16 . TRBV27 TGTGCCAGCAGTTTATGGGGCGGGGGCGCCTACAATGAGCAGTTCTTC CASSLWGGGAYNEQFF
TRBJ2-1 . 20 TRBD2 TRBV9 TGTGCCAGCAGCGTCCTGCCGGGACTAGCGGGAGGGAGCTCCGAAGTCGAGCAGTTCTTC CASSVLPGLAGGSSEVEQFF
TRBJ2-5 . 14 . TRBV25-1 TGTGCCAGCAGTGAATTCAGGATCCAAGAGACCCAGTACTTC CASSEFRIQETQYF
TRBJ2-7 . 13 . TRBV4-2 TGTGCCAGCAGGCTGGACAGTTCCTACGAGCAGTACTTC CASRLDSSYEQYF
TRBJ2-1 . 14 TRBD2 TRBV2 TGTGCCAGCAGTGAAAGTCTAGCGGGAGTTGAGCAGTTCTTC CASSESLAGVEQFF
TRBJ1-4 . 15 . TRBV2 TGTGCCAGCACTAGACAGGAGGCAACTAATGAAAAACTGTTTTTT CASTRQEATNEKLFF
TRBJ2-1 . 16 . TRBV5-1 TGCGCCAGCAGCTTGGCTGGGCATTACTCCTACAATGAGCAGTTCTTC CASSLAGHYSYNEQFF
TRBJ2-3 . 17 TRBD1 TRBV28 TGTGCCAGCAGCCCTGGGATTTCGGGACAGGGCACAGATACGCAGTATTTT CASSPGISGQGTDTQYF
TRBJ2-7 . 15 TRBD1 TRBV10-2 TGCGCCAGCAGCACACCGGGACAGGGGATTTACGAGCAGTACTTC CASSTPGQGIYEQYF
TRBJ2-5 once 15 TRBD2 TRBV7-2 TGTGCCAGCGGGGCGACTAGCGGGAGAGGAGAGACCCAGTACTTC CASGATSGRGETQYF
TRBJ2-5 . 15 TRBD1 TRBV7-8 TGTGCCAGCAGCCATGGGACAGGGGAGAGGGAGACCCAGTACTTC CASSHGTGERETQYF
TRBJ1-1 few 14 . TRBV4-2 TGTGCCAGCAGCCAAGAACAAATGAACACTGAAGCTTTCTTT CASSQEQMNTEAFF
TRBJ2-7 . 13 . TRBV5-4 TGTGCCAGCAGCCAGGCATCCTCCTACGAGCAGTACTTC CASSQASSYEQYF
TRBJ2-7 . 13 . TRBV29-1 TGCAGCGTTGAAGTCGTCGGGGATTACGAGCAGTACTTC CSVEVVGDYEQYF
TRBJ1-4 . 15 TRBD1 TRBV28 TGTGCCAGCAGTTTTTACGGGACAGGGGTTGAAAAACTGTTTTTT CASSFYGTGVEKLFF
TRBJ2-7 . 13 . TRBV27 TGTGCCAGCAGTTTTCAGCAGGGCCACGAGCAGTACTTC CASSFQQGHEQYF
TRBJ2-3 . 15 TRBD2 TRBV18 TGTGCCAGCTCACTTACTAGCGGGATGACAGATACGCAGTATTTT CASSLTSGMTDTQYF
TRBJ1-2 few 13 . TRBV6-1 TGTGCCAGCCGGGACAAAGAAGGTTATGGCTACACCTTC CASRDKEGYGYTF
TRBJ2-5 once 17 TRBD1 TRBV14 TGTGCCAGCAGCCAAATGCCGGGACAGGGGTTCCAAGAGACCCAGTACTTC CASSQMPGQGFQETQYF
TRBJ2-1 . 15 TRBD2 TRBV7-9 TGTGCCAGCAGCTTAGTTTCTAGCGGGAGCTATGAGCAGTTCTTC CASSLVSSGSYEQFF
TRBJ2-2 . 14 . TRBV5-1 TGCGCCAGCAGCTTGGAGACAGCAACCGGGGAGCTGTTTTTT CASSLETATGELFF
TRBJ2-7 once 14 TRBD2 TRBV7-2 TGTGCCAGCGGCCGGGAGCGGGGATCCTACGAGCAGTACTTC CASGRERGSYEQYF
TRBJ2-7 . 15 . TRBV6-1 TGTGCCACCCACCTGGGGGGGGCTCGGCTAAACGAGCAGTACTTC CATHLGGARLNEQYF
TRBJ2-6 . 17 . TRBV7-3 TGTGCCAGCAGCTTAAGGGGAAACAGGGCTGGGGCCAACGTCCTGACTTTC CASSLRGNRAGANVLTF
TRBJ2-2 . 17 TRBD1 TRBV9 TGTGCCAGCAGCGTACGGACCGGGACAGGGAGCACCGGGGAGCTGTTTTTT CASSVRTGTGSTGELFF
TRBJ1-5 . 15 TRBD1 TRBV6-1 TGTGCCAGCAGCAGGCACCAGACAGGGGTTCAGCCCCAGCATTTT CASSRHQTGVQPQHF